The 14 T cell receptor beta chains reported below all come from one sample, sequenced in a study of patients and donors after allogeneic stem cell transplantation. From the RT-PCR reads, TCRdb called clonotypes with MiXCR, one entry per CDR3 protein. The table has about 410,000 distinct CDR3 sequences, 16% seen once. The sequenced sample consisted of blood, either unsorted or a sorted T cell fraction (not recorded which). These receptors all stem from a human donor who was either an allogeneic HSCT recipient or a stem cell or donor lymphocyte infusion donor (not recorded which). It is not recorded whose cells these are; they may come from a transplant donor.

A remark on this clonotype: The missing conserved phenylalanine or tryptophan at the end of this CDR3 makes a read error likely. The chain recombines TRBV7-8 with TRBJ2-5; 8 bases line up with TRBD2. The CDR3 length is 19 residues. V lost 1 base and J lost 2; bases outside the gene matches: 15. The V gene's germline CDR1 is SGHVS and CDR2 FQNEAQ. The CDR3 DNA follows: TGTGCCAGCAGCTTAGTGCGTTTCGCTCAGCGGGGGCCTCAAGAGACCCAGTACCTC. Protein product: CASSLVRFAQRGPQETQYL.

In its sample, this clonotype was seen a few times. For the CDR3, the DNA is TGTGCCAGCAGCGCTCTTCCACAGAGTGCCTATGGCTACACCTTC. Translated: CASSALPQSAYGYTF. The chain joins TRBV9 to TRBJ1-2; no definite D call. Germline CDR1 is SGDLS and CDR2 is YYNGEE. This CDR3 spans 15 amino acids. V was clipped by 3 bases and J by 4 bases, with 16 bases between them.

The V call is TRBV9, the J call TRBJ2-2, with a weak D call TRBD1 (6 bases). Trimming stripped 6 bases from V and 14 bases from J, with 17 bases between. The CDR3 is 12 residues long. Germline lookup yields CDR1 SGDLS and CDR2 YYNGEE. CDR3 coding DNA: TGTGCCAGCAACAAAGGGCAGGGGTACCTGTTTTTT. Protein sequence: CASNKGQGYLFF.

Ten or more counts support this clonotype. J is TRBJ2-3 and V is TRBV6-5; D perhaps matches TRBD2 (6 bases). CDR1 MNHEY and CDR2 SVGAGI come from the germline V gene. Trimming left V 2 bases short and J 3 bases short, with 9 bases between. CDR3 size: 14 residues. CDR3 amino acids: CASSYNAGTDTQYF. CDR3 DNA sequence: TGTGCCAGCAGTTACAACGCGGGGACAGATACGCAGTATTTT.

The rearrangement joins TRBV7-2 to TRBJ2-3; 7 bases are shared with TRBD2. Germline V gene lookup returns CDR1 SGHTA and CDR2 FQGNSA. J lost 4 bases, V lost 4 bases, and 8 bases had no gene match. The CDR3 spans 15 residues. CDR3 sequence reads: CASSSRLLAADTQYF. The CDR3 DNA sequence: TGTGCCAGCAGCTCAAGGTTGCTAGCGGCAGATACGCAGTATTTT. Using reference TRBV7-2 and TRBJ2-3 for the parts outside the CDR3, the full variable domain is GAGVSQSPSNKVTEKGKDVELRCDPISGHTALYWYRQSLGQGLEFLIYFQGNSAPDKSGLPSDRFSAERTGGSVSTLTIQRTQQEDSAVYLCASSSRLLAADTQYFGPGTRLTVL.

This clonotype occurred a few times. The chain's CDR3 is CSATKRQISGNTIYF. CDR3 bases: TGCAGTGCTACCAAGAGACAGATTAGTGGAAACACCATATATTTT. The genes are TRBV20-1 and TRBJ1-3; possible D gene TRBD1, 5 bases. The length of the CDR3 is 15 residues. V lost 4 bases to trimming and J lost 3 bases, with 16 bases between them. Germline lookup yields CDR1 DFQATT and CDR2 SNEGSKA (reference sequence).

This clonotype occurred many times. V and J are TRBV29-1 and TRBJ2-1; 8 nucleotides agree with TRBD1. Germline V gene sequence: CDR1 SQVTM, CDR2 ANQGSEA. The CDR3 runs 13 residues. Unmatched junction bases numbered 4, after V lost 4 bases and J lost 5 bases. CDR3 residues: CSVGGDRNNEQFF. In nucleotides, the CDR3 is TGCAGCGTTGGGGGGGACAGGAACAATGAGCAGTTCTTC.

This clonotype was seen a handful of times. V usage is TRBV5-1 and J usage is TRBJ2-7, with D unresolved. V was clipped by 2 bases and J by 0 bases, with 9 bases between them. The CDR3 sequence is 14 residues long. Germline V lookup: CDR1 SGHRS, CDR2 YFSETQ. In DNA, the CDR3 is TGCGCCAGCAGCTTCAACTACGGCTCCTACGAGCAGTACTTC. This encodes CASSFNYGSYEQYF.

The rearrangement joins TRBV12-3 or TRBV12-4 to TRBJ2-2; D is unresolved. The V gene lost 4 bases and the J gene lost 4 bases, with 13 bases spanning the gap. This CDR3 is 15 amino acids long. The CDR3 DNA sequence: TGTGCCAGCAGTTCTCGGGCCCTAGGCACCGGGGAGCTGTTTTTT. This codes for CASSSRALGTGELFF.

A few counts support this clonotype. CDR3 protein: CASSAGRGGLTDTQYF. The CDR3 coding sequence is TGTGCCAGCAGTGCTGGACGGGGGGGTCTCACAGATACGCAGTATTTT. This chain uses TRBV12-3 or TRBV12-4 with TRBJ2-3; 8 bases fit TRBD2. The V and J ends lost 5 bases and 2 bases, in that order; junction bases with no gene match: 9. The CDR3 is 16 residues long.

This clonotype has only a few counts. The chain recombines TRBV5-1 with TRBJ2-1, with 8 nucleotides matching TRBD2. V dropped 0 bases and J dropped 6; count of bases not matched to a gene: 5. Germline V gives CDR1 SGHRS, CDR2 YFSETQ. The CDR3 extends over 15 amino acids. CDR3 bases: TGCGCCAGCAGCTTGGAACTGAGCGGGAGCAATGAGCAGTTCTTC. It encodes CASSLELSGSNEQFF.

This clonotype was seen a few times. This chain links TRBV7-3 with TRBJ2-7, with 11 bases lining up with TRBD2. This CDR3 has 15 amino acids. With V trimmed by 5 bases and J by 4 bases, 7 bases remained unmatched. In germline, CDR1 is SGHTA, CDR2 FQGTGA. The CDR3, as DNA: TGTGCCAGCAGCCAAACTAGCGGGAGTATATACGAGCAGTACTTC. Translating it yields CASSQTSGSIYEQYF.

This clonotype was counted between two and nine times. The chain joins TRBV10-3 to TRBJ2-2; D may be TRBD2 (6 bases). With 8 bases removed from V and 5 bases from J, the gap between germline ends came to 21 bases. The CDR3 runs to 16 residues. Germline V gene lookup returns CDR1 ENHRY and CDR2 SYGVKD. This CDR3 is CAIGGRGLGTTGELFF. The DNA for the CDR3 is TGTGCCATCGGGGGGAGAGGGCTCGGGACGACCGGGGAGCTGTTTTTT.

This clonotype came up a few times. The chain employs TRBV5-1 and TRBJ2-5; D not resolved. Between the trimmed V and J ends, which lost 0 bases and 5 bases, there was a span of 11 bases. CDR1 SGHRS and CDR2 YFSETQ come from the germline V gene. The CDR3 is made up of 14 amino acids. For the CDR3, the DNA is TGCGCCAGCAGCTTGGCACACGTCAGGGAGACCCAGTACTTC. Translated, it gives CASSLAHVRETQYF.